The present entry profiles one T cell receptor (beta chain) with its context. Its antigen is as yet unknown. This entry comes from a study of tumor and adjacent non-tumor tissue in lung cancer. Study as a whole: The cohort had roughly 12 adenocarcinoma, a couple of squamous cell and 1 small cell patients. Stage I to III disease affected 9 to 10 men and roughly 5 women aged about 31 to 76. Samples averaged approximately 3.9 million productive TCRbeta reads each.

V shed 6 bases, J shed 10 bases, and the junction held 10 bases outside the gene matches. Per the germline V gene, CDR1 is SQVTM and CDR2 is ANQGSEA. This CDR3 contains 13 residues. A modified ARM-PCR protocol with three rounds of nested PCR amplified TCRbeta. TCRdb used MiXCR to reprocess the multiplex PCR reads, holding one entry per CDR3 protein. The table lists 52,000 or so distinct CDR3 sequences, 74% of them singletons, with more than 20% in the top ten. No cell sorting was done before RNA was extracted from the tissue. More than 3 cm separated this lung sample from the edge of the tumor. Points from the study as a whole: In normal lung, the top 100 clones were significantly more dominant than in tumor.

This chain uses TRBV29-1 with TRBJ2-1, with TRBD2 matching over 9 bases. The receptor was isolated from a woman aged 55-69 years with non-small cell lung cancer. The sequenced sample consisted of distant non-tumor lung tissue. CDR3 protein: CSVILAGGREQFF. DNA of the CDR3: TGCAGCGTCATACTAGCGGGCGGTCGCGAGCAGTTCTTC.